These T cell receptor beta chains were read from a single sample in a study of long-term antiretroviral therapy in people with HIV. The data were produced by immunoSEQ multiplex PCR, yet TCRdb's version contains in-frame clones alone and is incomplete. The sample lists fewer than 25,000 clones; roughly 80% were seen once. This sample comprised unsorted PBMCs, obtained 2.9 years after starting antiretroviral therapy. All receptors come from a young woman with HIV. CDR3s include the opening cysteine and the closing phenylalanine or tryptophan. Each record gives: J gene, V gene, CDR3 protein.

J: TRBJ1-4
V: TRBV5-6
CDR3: CASSLGRRDSEKLFF

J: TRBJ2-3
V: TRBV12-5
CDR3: CASGLFKKASGGFRTDTQYF

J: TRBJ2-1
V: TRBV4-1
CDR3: CASSQVGTGSDEQFF

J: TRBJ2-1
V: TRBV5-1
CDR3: CASSLGGHEQFF

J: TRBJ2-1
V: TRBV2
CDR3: CASSERSLEQFF

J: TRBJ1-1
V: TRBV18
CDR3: CASSPLGDEAFF

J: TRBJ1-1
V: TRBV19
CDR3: CASSIDRGVTEAFF

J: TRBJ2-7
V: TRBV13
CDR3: CASSLFKLSDRMSEQYF

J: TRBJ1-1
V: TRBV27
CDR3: CASSAQTAHSGTEAFF

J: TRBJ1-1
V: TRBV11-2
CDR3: CASSARTDFNTEAFF

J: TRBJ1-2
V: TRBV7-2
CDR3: CASSFTGVKGYTF

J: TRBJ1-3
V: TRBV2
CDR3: CASRTDSGNTIYF

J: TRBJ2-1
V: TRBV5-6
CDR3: CASSLGQDGYEQFF

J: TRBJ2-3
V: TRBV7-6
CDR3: CASSARDRLGITDTQYF

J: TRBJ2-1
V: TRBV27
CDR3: CASSLAGPSSYNEQFF

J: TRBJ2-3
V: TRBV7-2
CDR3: CASSFGTSGGADTQYF

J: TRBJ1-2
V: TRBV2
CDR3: CASSVHIRGYTF

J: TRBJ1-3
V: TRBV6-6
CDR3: CASSNRVPGNTIYF

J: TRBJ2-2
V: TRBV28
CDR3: CASETNTGELFF

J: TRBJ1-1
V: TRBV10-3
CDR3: CAISEGQTGDTEAFF

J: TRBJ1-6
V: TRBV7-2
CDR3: CASSPSSDLRSPLHF

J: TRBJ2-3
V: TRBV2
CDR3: CASSRDSDTQYF

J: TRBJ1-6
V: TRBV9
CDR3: CASSPSSGTLHF

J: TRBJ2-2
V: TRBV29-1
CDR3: CSVADSQAVTGELFF

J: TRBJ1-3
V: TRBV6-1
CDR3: CASIQGSAGNTIYF

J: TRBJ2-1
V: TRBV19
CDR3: CASSIRTSRFF

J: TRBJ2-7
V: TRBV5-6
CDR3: CASSLAREWVYEQYF

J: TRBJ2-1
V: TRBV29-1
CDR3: CRATSGGVQFF

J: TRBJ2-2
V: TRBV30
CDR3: CAWSAFFPGELFF

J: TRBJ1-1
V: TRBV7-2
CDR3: CASNRGVEAFF